A selection of T cell receptor beta chains follows, all from one sample in a study of T-cell reconstitution after alpha-beta-depleted transplantation in children. TCRdb reprocessed the PCR reads with MiXCR, giving one entry per CDR3 protein. The sample consists of about 460,000 distinct CDR3 sequences, approximately 10% of them appearing once. Sequences were derived from PBMCs, mostly from graft donor cells, sampled 180 days after TCRalphabeta/CD19-depleted stem cell transplant. The receptors stem from a female patient between 2 and 15 years old who had a stem cell transplant for aplastic anemia, so the T cells may come from the graft donor. CDR3s include the opening cysteine and the closing phenylalanine or tryptophan. The order of the fields is J gene, D gene, clone size, V gene, CDR3 DNA, CDR3 protein. D genes are given only for firm matches. Only some rows state a clone size, as once, few, many or a class for expanded clones.

TRBJ2-2	-	-	TRBV4-3	TGCGCCAGCAGCGATAGACGCCAGAACACCGGGGAGCTGTTTTTT	CASSDRRQNTGELFF
TRBJ2-1	TRBD2	-	TRBV5-6	TGTGCCGGGGAGCGGGAGGGATACAATGAGCAGTTCTTC	CAGEREGYNEQFF
TRBJ2-1	-	-	TRBV20-1	TGCAGTGCTAGGGTCAGGTCGGCCTACAATGAGCAGTTCTTC	CSARVRSAYNEQFF
TRBJ2-7	-	-	TRBV7-8	TGTGCCAGCACATTGTGGGGGGCTTCGCCCTACGAGCAGTACTTC	CASTLWGASPYEQYF
TRBJ2-4	TRBD1	few	TRBV20-1	TGCAGTGCTAGAGATACAGGGGGCGCCAAAAACATTCAGTACTTC	CSARDTGGAKNIQYF
TRBJ2-7	TRBD2	few	TRBV5-1	TGCGCCAGCAGCTTGAGGCTAGCGGGAAGTGGGGTCTACGAGCAGTACTTC	CASSLRLAGSGVYEQYF
TRBJ2-3	-	-	TRBV29-1	TGCAGCGGCTCTACAGGCCGTGGAGCTAATACGCAGTATTTT	CSGSTGRGANTQYF
TRBJ2-3	-	few	TRBV20-1	TGCAGTGCTCCCAGGGAGCGGAGACGCACAGATACGCAGTATTTT	CSAPRERRRTDTQYF
TRBJ1-5	-	few	TRBV28	TGTGCCAGCAGTTTTAGTGGGCAGGGGTGGTTAGATCAGCCCCAGCATTTT	CASSFSGQGWLDQPQHF
TRBJ2-1	-	few	TRBV18	TGTGCCAGCTCACCCCGGGGACCGCCCGGCAATGAGCAGTTCTTC	CASSPRGPPGNEQFF
TRBJ2-3	-	many	TRBV7-2	TGCGCCAGCAGCTTCGGGGGCACAGATACGCAGTATTTT	CASSFGGTDTQYF
TRBJ2-3	TRBD2	-	TRBV5-5	TGTGCCAGCAGCTCTTCACTCGCGGGAGGCGGCACATATACGCAGTATTTT	CASSSSLAGGGTYTQYF
TRBJ2-1	-	few	TRBV7-3	TGTGCCAGCAGCACCTCGGGAGTTGGTAATGAGCAGTTCTTC	CASSTSGVGNEQFF
TRBJ1-2	TRBD1	-	TRBV7-6	TGTGCCAGCAGCCCCAGGGGGCGCGAAACGGGCTACACCTTC	CASSPRGRETGYTF
TRBJ2-7	TRBD2	many	TRBV5-1	TGCGCCAGCAGCTTGCCCGGGCCGGGACTACCCTACGAGCAGTACTTC	CASSLPGPGLPYEQYF
TRBJ2-7	TRBD1	-	TRBV7-9	TGTGCCAGCAGCTTCCCGACAGGGGCCGCCTCCTACGAGCAGTACTTC	CASSFPTGAASYEQYF
TRBJ1-1	TRBD1	many	TRBV13	TGTGCCAGCAGCGCGGACAGGGAGGCGAACACTGAAGCTTTCTTT	CASSADREANTEAFF
TRBJ2-5	-	-	TRBV24-1	TGTGCCACCGGGGTCGGTCAGCATCTTGAGGTAGAGACCCAGTACTTC	CATGVGQHLEVETQYF
TRBJ2-1	TRBD2	-	TRBV6-2/TRBV6-3	TGTGCCAGCAGTTACGATGGTAGCGGGAGAGGGTACAATGAGCAGTTCTTC	CASSYDGSGRGYNEQFF
TRBJ2-3	-	many	TRBV3-1	TGTGCCAGCAGCCCGGGACTTACCAGCACAGATACGCAGTATTTT	CASSPGLTSTDTQYF
TRBJ2-3	TRBD2	few	TRBV5-6	TGTGCCAGCAGCCTCGGGACTAGCGGGGCAAACACAGATACGCAGTATTTT	CASSLGTSGANTDTQYF
TRBJ2-3	TRBD2	few	TRBV12-3/TRBV12-4	TGTGCCAGCAGTTTACTGCTAATACGGGAGGGCCTGATATCAGATACGCAGTATTTT	CASSLLLIREGLISDTQYF
TRBJ2-5	TRBD1	many	TRBV20-1	TGCAGTGCTAGACCGACAGGGGGCTTCCAAGAGACCCAGTACTTC	CSARPTGGFQETQYF
TRBJ1-1	-	many	TRBV27	TGTGCCAGCAGTTCCGACTTCAGGGATTTTGAAGCTTTCTTT	CASSSDFRDFEAFF
TRBJ2-1	TRBD2	once	TRBV29-1	TGCAGCGTTGAGGGCGGGAGGCGATACAATGACCAGTTCTTC	CSVEGGRRYNDQFF
TRBJ2-1	-	few	TRBV6-5	TGTGCCAGCAGTTATCTCGGGAACAGACCCTACAATGAGCAGTTCTTC	CASSYLGNRPYNEQFF
TRBJ2-3	-	few	TRBV9	TGTGCCAGCAGCTCCGGGGCAGGGACCCCTACTTGGGATACGCAGTATTTT	CASSSGAGTPTWDTQYF
TRBJ2-7	-	-	TRBV20-1	TGCAGTGCCACTGCTCGGGGCCTCTACGAGCAGTACTTC	CSATARGLYEQYF
TRBJ2-7	-	many	TRBV28	TGTGCCAGCAGCTACGACTTTCCCAGCGCTTACGAGCAGTACTTC	CASSYDFPSAYEQYF
TRBJ2-3	-	many	TRBV7-2	TGTGCCAGCAGCTTAGGACTGCACAGCGATACGCAGTATTTT	CASSLGLHSDTQYF
TRBJ2-5	TRBD1	few	TRBV10-2	TGCGCCAGCGGACAGGGAAAACAAGAGACCCAGTACTTC	CASGQGKQETQYF
TRBJ1-5	TRBD1	many	TRBV10-3	TGTGCCATCAGTCCGGGACAGGCCTTCAATCAGCCCCAGCATTTT	CAISPGQAFNQPQHF
TRBJ1-1	TRBD1	-	TRBV6-1	TGTGCCAGTCGGACAGGGTCGAACACTGAAGCTTTCTTT	CASRTGSNTEAFF
TRBJ1-1	-	few	TRBV5-1	TGCGCCAGCAGAGACGGGGGGCTTAGTGGCACTGAAGCTTTCTTT	CASRDGGLSGTEAFF
TRBJ2-1	-	-	TRBV29-1	TGCAGCGTGGCCCGTCCGGCGGGAAGGGGGCAGTTCTTC	CSVARPAGRGQFF
TRBJ1-5	TRBD1	-	TRBV20-1	TGCAGTGCTAGAGATCGGACAGGTTCTGCCTCTGATCAGCCCCAGCATTTT	CSARDRTGSASDQPQHF
TRBJ2-3	-	few	TRBV7-2	TGTGCCAGCAGCACAGGGTTCTCTAGCACAGATACGCAGTATTTT	CASSTGFSSTDTQYF